This TCR beta chain was sequenced during a study of shared clonotypes between healthy human individuals. Background on the study: A donor's plate count was three for CD4 naive and three for CD4 memory; CD8 naive had two and CD8 memory one.

This CDR3 region has 14 residues. Germline loops: CDR1 SGHAT, CDR2 FQNNGV. Between the trimmed V and J ends, which lost 5 bases and 3 bases, there was a span of 14 bases. Assay used: immunoSEQ multiplex PCR; TCRdb lists only in-frame clones, some missing. This sample has nearly 600,000 clones, with around 95% found just once. CD8 cells regarded as naive lacked CD45RO, were positively chosen for CCR7, and omitted terminally differentiated effector memory CD45RA+ cells. Material for sequencing was naive CD8+ T cells sorted from blood. This TCR was recovered from a woman aged 25 to 39 in good health. The chain joins TRBV11-2 to TRBJ2-7, with D maybe TRBD2 (6 bases). The CDR3 sequence: CASSPGGSGYEQYF. CDR3 DNA: TGTGCCAGCAGCCCCGGTGGTAGCGGCTACGAGCAGTACTTC. Full variable domain (outside the CDR3, taken from reference TRBV11-2 and TRBJ2-7): EAGVAQSPRYKIIEKRQSVAFWCNPISGHATLYWYQQILGQGPKLLIQFQNNGVVDDSQLPKDRFSAERLKGVDSTLKIQPAKLEDSAVYLCASSPGGSGYEQYFGPGTRLTVT.